Below, 25 T cell receptor beta chains from the same sample are listed, as sequenced in a study of blood T cell repertoires in COVID-19. Sequencing used immunoSEQ multiplex PCR; TCRdb keeps in-frame clones, though not all of them. The sample holds around 130,000 clones, around 89% seen once. Sequencing was performed on peripheral blood. These receptors were collected from a man in his 70s with active or convalescent COVID-19.

The V gene is TRBV15, the J gene TRBJ2-1; TRBD2 agrees at 9 bases. The CDR3 consists of 16 residues. Germline lookup yields CDR1 LNHNV and CDR2 YYDKDF (reference sequence). J was trimmed by 9 bases and V by 5 bases; bases with no gene match: 14. The CDR3 loop reads CATSEGGGRAYSEQFF. Here the CDR3 DNA reads TGTGCCACCAGCGAGGGGGGCGGGAGGGCCTATAGTGAGCAGTTCTTC.

This clone was seen more than once but under ten times. The CDR3: CASSLDRGGFTGELFF. The DNA for the CDR3 is TGTGCCAGCAGTTTAGACAGGGGGGGTTTTACCGGGGAGCTGTTTTTT. The chain recombines TRBV27 with TRBJ2-2; 9 nucleotides match TRBD1. Germline loops: CDR1 MNHEY, CDR2 SMNVEV (reference sequence). With V trimmed by 2 bases and J by 5 bases, 6 bases remained unmatched. This CDR3 spans 16 amino acids.

The chain links TRBV6-1 to TRBJ2-2; 7 positions agree with TRBD1. The V segment lost 3 bases and the J segment 0 bases; nucleotides outside the gene matches: 1. CDR3 size: 15 residues. The germline CDR1 and CDR2 sequences are MNHNS and SASEGT. The CDR3 bases are TGTGCCAGCAGTGAGGGACAGACGAACACCGGGGAGCTGTTTTTT. Its translation: CASSEGQTNTGELFF.

V usage is TRBV18 and J usage is TRBJ2-7; 9 nucleotides line up with TRBD1. Germline lookup yields CDR1 KGHSH and CDR2 LQKENI. This CDR3 has 15 residues. V lost 4 bases and J lost 5; bases outside the gene matches: 9. Here the CDR3 DNA reads TGTGCCAGCTCACGGACGGGACAGGGCGGGGACGAGCAGTACTTC. Protein sequence: CASSRTGQGGDEQYF. Full variable domain (missing parts from reference TRBV18 and TRBJ2-7): NAGVMQNPRHLVRRRGQEARLRCSPMKGHSHVYWYRQLPEEGLKFMVYLQKENIIDESGMPKERFSAEFPKEGPSILRIQQVVRGDSAAYFCASSRTGQGGDEQYFGPGTRLTVT.

This chain joins TRBV7-2 and TRBJ1-1; 8 bases map to TRBD1. The CDR3 is 16 amino acids. Trimming at V came to 2 bases and at J to 4 bases, leaving 9 bases not matched to a gene. In germline, CDR1 is SGHTA, CDR2 FQGNSA. CDR3 in amino acids: CASSLNQGAVGTEAFF. CDR3 bases: TGTGCCAGCAGCTTAAACCAGGGGGCGGTAGGCACTGAAGCTTTCTTT.

The chain is built from TRBV28 and TRBJ2-3; TRBD1 might be the D (6 bases). The germline V gene encodes CDR1 MDHEN and CDR2 SYDVKM. The V end lost 6 bases, the J end lost 6 bases, and 13 bases lay between the germline ends. This CDR3 has 13 residues. CDR3 loop: CASRSGAGDTQYF. CDR3 nucleotide sequence: TGTGCCAGCAGGTCAGGGGCCGGCGATACGCAGTATTTT.

The V call is TRBV11-2, the J call TRBJ2-2; 11 bases match TRBD2. Germline CDR1 is SGHAT and CDR2 is FQNNGV. Trimming removed 2 bases from V and 0 bases from J; junction bases left unmatched: 8. The CDR3 has 19 residues. The CDR3 is CASSLLLAGDETNTGELFF. Here the CDR3 DNA reads TGTGCCAGCAGCTTACTACTAGCGGGAGACGAAACGAACACCGGGGAGCTGTTTTTT.

CDR3 bases: TGTGCCAGCAGCGAGGGACTGCGGGGCTACACCTTC. Its translation: CASSEGLRGYTF. V and J are TRBV11-2 and TRBJ1-2; the D gene is possibly TRBD1 (5 bases). The CDR3 sequence is 12 residues long. Germline CDR1 is SGHAT and CDR2 is FQNNGV. With 5 bases removed from V and 8 bases from J, the gap between germline ends came to 12 bases.

This chain joins TRBV25-1 and TRBJ2-7, with D unclear. Germline lookup yields CDR1 MGHDK and CDR2 SYGVNS. The CDR3 spans 14 residues. V was shortened by 3 bases and J by 0 bases, with 9 bases between the two germline ends. The CDR3 DNA follows: TGTGCCAGCAGTGACATCGGTGGCTCCTACGAGCAGTACTTC. Translating it yields CASSDIGGSYEQYF.

The chain carries TRBV28 and TRBJ1-4; 7 positions match TRBD1. CDR3 length: 14 residues. The ends lost 6 bases at V and 7 bases at J; junction bases unmatched: 8. Germline V gene lookup returns CDR1 MDHEN and CDR2 SYDVKM. The CDR3 sequence: CASRLGGIGEKLFF. The CDR3 DNA follows: TGTGCCAGCAGATTAGGGGGCATCGGTGAAAAACTGTTTTTT.

The V gene is TRBV6-6, the J gene TRBJ1-5; tentatively, D is TRBD1 (5 bases). The CDR3 contains 14 residues. Germline CDR1 is MNHNY and CDR2 is SVGAGI (reference sequence). V was trimmed by 2 bases and J by 5 bases, leaving 10 bases between them. Here the CDR3 reads CASSYNGGDQPQHF. The DNA of the CDR3 is TGTGCCAGCAGTTACAACGGGGGGGATCAGCCCCAGCATTTT.

This chain connects TRBV27 to TRBJ2-1; 8 bases agree with TRBD1. CDR1 is MNHEY, CDR2 SMNVEV, per germline (reference sequence). V was pared by 2 bases and J by 0 bases, with 6 bases of the junction left unmatched. The CDR3 totals 17 residues. The DNA of the CDR3 is TGTGCCAGCAGTTTAGAGTCAGGGGGCTTCTCCTACAATGAGCAGTTCTTC. It codes for CASSLESGGFSYNEQFF.

This clone has only a few counts. This chain joins TRBV28 and TRBJ1-6, with D tentatively TRBD1 (6 bases). The CDR3 totals 13 residues. V dropped 7 bases and J dropped 8 bases, with 12 bases sitting between them. Germline CDR1 reads MDHEN; CDR2 reads SYDVKM. The CDR3: CASNGGGYSPLHF. The CDR3 coding sequence is TGTGCCAGCAATGGGGGCGGGTATTCACCCCTCCACTTT. The variable domain in full, with the rest retrieved from reference TRBV28 and TRBJ1-6, is DVKVTQSSRYLVKRTGEKVFLECVQDMDHENMFWYRQDPGLGLRLIYFSYDVKMKEKGDIPEGYSVSREKKERFSLILESASTNQTSMYLCASNGGGYSPLHFGNGTRLTVT.

CDR3 amino acids: CASSPPLRVGNTIYF. The CDR3 DNA follows: TGTGCCAGCAGCCCGCCGCTGAGGGTTGGAAACACCATATATTTT. The rearrangement joins TRBV7-9 to TRBJ1-3; D remains ambiguous. V was trimmed by 5 bases and J by 3 bases, leaving 14 bases between them. The CDR3 covers 15 residues. CDR1 and CDR2 from the germline V gene are SEHNR and FQNEAQ (reference sequence). The full variable domain, its missing parts supplied by reference TRBV7-9 and TRBJ1-3, is DTGVSQNPRHKITKRGQNVTFRCDPISEHNRLYWYRQTLGQGPEFLTYFQNEAQLEKSRLLSDRFSAERPKGSFSTLEIQRTEQGDSAMYLCASSPPLRVGNTIYFGEGSWLTVV.

The chain joins TRBV19 to TRBJ1-5; possible D gene TRBD1, 6 bases. The CDR3 spans 15 residues. CDR1 is LNHDA and CDR2 is SQIVND in the germline V gene (reference sequence). Trimming removed 2 bases at V and 6 bases at J, with 14 bases between. CDR3 region: CASSINSGVSQPQHF. CDR3 bases: TGTGCCAGTAGTATAAATTCAGGGGTCAGTCAGCCCCAGCATTTT.

This clone has only one observation. The chain is built from TRBV2 and TRBJ1-2; a weak D match, TRBD1 (5 bases). The CDR3 loop spans 13 amino acids. In germline, CDR1 is SNHLY, CDR2 FYNNEI. V was clipped by 6 bases and J by 2 bases, with 10 bases between them. As DNA, the CDR3 is TGTGCCAGCAGCGGGGGACCGAACTATGGCTACACCTTC. Its translation is CASSGGPNYGYTF.

This CDR3 reads CAWTGTLSTDTQYF. DNA for the CDR3: TGTGCCTGGACCGGGACACTTAGCACAGATACGCAGTATTTT. This chain uses TRBV30 with TRBJ2-3; tentative D call: TRBD1 (6 bases). Germline values: CDR1 GTSNPN, CDR2 SVGIG (reference sequence). The CDR3 spans 14 residues. The V and J ends lost 4 bases and 0 bases respectively, with 11 bases between them.

The genes are TRBV21-1 and TRBJ1-2; the D call in the table, TRBD1, was not verified against the DNA. TRBV21-1 is labeled a pseudogene. The CDR3 runs to 16 residues. The CDR3 sequence is CASSKPVGDRGFGYTF. The CDR3 DNA is TGTGCCAGCAGCAAACCCGTAGGAGACAGGGGGTTTGGCTACACCTTC.

The CDR3 coding sequence is TGTGCCAGCAGTATACCAACCGGACAGGGGATTGGGAACATTCAGTACTTC. As protein: CASSIPTGQGIGNIQYF. The rearrangement joins TRBV28 to TRBJ2-4, with 9 bases matching TRBD1. The junction had 15 bases not matched to a gene; V was cut back by 5 bases and J by 7 bases. This CDR3 is built from 17 residues. CDR1 is MDHEN and CDR2 is SYDVKM in the germline V gene.

J is TRBJ1-2 and V is TRBV14; 9 bases are shared with TRBD1. The CDR3 is 15 residues long. Unmatched junction bases numbered 7, after V lost 4 bases and J lost 4 bases. CDR1 is SGHDN and CDR2 is FVKESK in the germline V gene. CDR3 loop: CASSLATGGGYGYTF. The DNA of the CDR3 is TGTGCCAGCAGCCTCGCCACAGGGGGCGGCTATGGCTACACCTTC.

V is TRBV27 and J is TRBJ1-2; D might be TRBD1 (6 bases). The V and J ends lost 2 bases and 4 bases respectively, with 14 bases between them. The germline gives CDR1 MNHEY, CDR2 SMNVEV (reference sequence). The CDR3 runs 15 residues. This CDR3 reads CASSLAPGGGYGYTF. Here the CDR3 DNA reads TGTGCCAGCAGTTTAGCGCCGGGGGGCGGCTATGGCTACACCTTC.

The genes are TRBV18 and TRBJ2-7; D unresolved. The CDR3 totals 16 residues. V was cut by 1 base and J by 2 bases, with 15 bases left in between. The germline CDR1 and CDR2 sequences are KGHSH and LQKENI. The CDR3 sequence is CASSPRQAQDTYEQYF. As DNA, the CDR3 is TGTGCCAGCTCACCACGGCAGGCCCAAGATACCTACGAGCAGTACTTC. The whole variable domain, filled in from reference TRBV18 and TRBJ2-7, reads NAGVMQNPRHLVRRRGQEARLRCSPMKGHSHVYWYRQLPEEGLKFMVYLQKENIIDESGMPKERFSAEFPKEGPSILRIQQVVRGDSAAYFCASSPRQAQDTYEQYFGPGTRLTVT.

The genes are TRBV28 and TRBJ1-2, with 7 bases matching TRBD1. The V segment lost 6 bases and the J segment 4 bases; nucleotides outside the gene matches: 8. Germline lookup yields CDR1 MDHEN and CDR2 SYDVKM. This CDR3 has 14 amino acids. The CDR3 nucleotides are TGTGCCAGCAGCGGGCAGGGGGTAAGCTATGGCTACACCTTC. Translating it yields CASSGQGVSYGYTF.

The CDR3 is CSVTRDRGLETQYF. The DNA for the CDR3 is TGCAGCGTTACGAGGGACAGGGGGCTAGAGACCCAGTACTTC. The chain carries TRBV29-1 and TRBJ2-5; TRBD1 matches 12 bases. V lost 5 bases to trimming and J lost 4 bases; unmatched junction nucleotides: 5. Germline V lookup: CDR1 SQVTM, CDR2 ANQGSEA. The CDR3 covers 14 residues.

This chain links TRBV3-1 (or the pseudogene TRBV3-2) with TRBJ2-7; no clear D gene. V was trimmed by 1 base and J by 2 bases, leaving 12 bases between them. Germline CDR1 LGHDT, CDR2 YNNKEL (reference sequence). The CDR3 is 15 amino acids. Written as DNA, the CDR3 is TGTGCCAGCAGCCAAGTGCAGGTTACTCCCTACGAGCAGTACTTC. Translation: CASSQVQVTPYEQYF.